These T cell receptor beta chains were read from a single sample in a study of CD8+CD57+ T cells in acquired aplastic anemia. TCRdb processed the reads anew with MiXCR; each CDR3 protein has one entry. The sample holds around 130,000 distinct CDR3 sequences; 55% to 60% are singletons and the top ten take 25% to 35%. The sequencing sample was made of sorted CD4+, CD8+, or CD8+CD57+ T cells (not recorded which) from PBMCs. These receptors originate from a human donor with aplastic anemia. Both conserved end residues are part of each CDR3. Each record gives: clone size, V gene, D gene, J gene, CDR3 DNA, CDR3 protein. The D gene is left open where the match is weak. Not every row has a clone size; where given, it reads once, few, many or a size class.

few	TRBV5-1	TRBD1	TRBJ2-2	TGCGCCAGCAGCCGACCCCGGGACAGGGCCGGCGCCGGGGAGCTGTTTTTT	CASSRPRDRAGAGELFF
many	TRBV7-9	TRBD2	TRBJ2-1	TGTGCGAGCGGGAGGGACGACAATGAGCAGTTCTTC	CASGRDDNEQFF
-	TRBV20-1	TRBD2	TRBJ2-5	TGCAGTGCTCCTACTAGCGGGGGGGCAAGGGAGACCCAGTACTTC	CSAPTSGGARETQYF
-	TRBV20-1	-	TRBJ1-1	TGCAGTGCTAGGAAAAACCGGGACTGGGAAGCTTTCTTT	CSARKNRDWEAFF
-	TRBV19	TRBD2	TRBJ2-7	TGTGCCAGTAGCCCGAGTGCTAGCGGGGCCTACGAGCAGTACTTC	CASSPSASGAYEQYF
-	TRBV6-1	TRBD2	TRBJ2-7	TGTGCCAGCAGTGAAAAAGCGGGAGGGACCTACGAGCAGTACTTC	CASSEKAGGTYEQYF
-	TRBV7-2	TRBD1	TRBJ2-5	TGTGCCAGCAGCCCCGACAGGGACGGGTGGACCCAGTACTTC	CASSPDRDGWTQYF
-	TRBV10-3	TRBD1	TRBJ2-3	TGTGCCATCAGTAGGACAGGGTATCCTACGCAGTATTTT	CAISRTGYPTQYF
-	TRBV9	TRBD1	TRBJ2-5	TGTGCCAGCAGCCCGGAGGGACAGGCGGGGCAAGAGACCCAGTACTTC	CASSPEGQAGQETQYF
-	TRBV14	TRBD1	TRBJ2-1	TGTGCCAGCAGCCCCATTCAGCCAACACAGGGGAATGAGCAGTTCTTC	CASSPIQPTQGNEQFF
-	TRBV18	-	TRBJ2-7	TGTGCCAGCTCACCCGGCAGGGTGAACGAGCAGTACTTC	CASSPGRVNEQYF
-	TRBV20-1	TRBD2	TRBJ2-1	TGCAGTGCTAGGGTCTTCGGCCTAGCGGGGCGGCGTAGCGATGAGCAGTTCTTC	CSARVFGLAGRRSDEQFF
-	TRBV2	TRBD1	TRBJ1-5	TGTGCCAGCCGCTCCGGGACAGCAAGCAATCAGCCCCAGCATTTT	CASRSGTASNQPQHF
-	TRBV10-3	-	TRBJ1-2	TGTGCCACCAGTGGTAGGACCGAGAACTATGGCTACACCTTC	CATSGRTENYGYTF
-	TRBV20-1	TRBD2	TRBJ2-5	TGCAGTGCGAGAGCACTAGCGGGAGAGGGTACGCAGTACTTC	CSARALAGEGTQYF
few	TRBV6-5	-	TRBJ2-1	TGTGCCAGCAGTTACTCCACAACAGGACACATGTACAATGAGCAGTTCTTC	CASSYSTTGHMYNEQFF
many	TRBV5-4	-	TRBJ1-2	TGTGCCAGCAGCTTCTTGATGAGCTACACCTTC	CASSFLMSYTF
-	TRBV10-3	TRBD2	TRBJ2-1	TGTGCCATCAGGGGGGATAGGGAGGGTGAGCAGTTCTTC	CAIRGDREGEQFF
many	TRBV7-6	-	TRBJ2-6	TGTGCCAGCAGCTTATTGGCCCCTGGGGCCAACGTCCTGACTTTC	CASSLLAPGANVLTF
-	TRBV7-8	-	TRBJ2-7	TGTGCCAGCAGCTTAACTGGGCACCGGACAACGAGCGAGCAGTACTTC	CASSLTGHRTTSEQYF
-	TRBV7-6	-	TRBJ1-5	TGTGCCAGCAGCCCCGATAGCAATCAGCCCCAGCATTTT	CASSPDSNQPQHF
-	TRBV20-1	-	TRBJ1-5	TGCAGTGCTAGCCCAGGAGACCAAACTAGCAATCAGCCCCAGCATTTT	CSASPGDQTSNQPQHF
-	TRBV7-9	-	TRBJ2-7	TGTGCCAGCAGCTTAGCTTCCCAGTACGAGCAGTACTTC	CASSLASQYEQYF
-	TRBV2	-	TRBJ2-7	TGTGCCAGCTTACAGGGGGGGTTCTCCTACGAGCAGTACTTC	CASLQGGFSYEQYF
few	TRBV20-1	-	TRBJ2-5	TGCAGTGCGATACAGGCGCCTGCCGGGGAGACCCAGTACTTC	CSAIQAPAGETQYF
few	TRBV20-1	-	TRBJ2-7	TGCAGTGCTAGCGGGTTAGCCTACGAGCAGTACTTC	CSASGLAYEQYF
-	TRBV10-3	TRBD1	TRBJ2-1	TGTGCCATCAGTAGTTCCGGGACAGGGTACAATGAGCAGTTCTTC	CAISSSGTGYNEQFF
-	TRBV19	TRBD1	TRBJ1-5	TGTGCCACCCATAAGGGGACAGTTTATAGCAATCAGCCCCAGCATTTT	CATHKGTVYSNQPQHF
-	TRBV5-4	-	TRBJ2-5	TGTGCCACCACCCCCCCCAACGAGACCCAGTACTTC	CATTPPNETQYF
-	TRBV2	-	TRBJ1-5	TGTGCCAGCAGTGTCAGCGGGGTCAATCAGCCCCAGCATTTT	CASSVSGVNQPQHF
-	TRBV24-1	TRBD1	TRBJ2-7	TGTGCCACCAGTGCCCCGGACAGGGGCCACGAGCAGTACTTC	CATSAPDRGHEQYF
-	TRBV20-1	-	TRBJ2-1	TGCAGTGCTAGACCCTCACATGAGCAGTTCTTC	CSARPSHEQFF
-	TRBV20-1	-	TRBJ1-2	TGCAGTGCTAAGGGACCGTATGGCTACACCTTC	CSAKGPYGYTF
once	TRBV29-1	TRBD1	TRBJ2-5	TGCAGCGTTGAATTGACAGGGGGTCGGGAGACCCAGTACTTC	CSVELTGGRETQYF
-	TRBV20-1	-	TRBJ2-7	TGCAGTGCTAGAGCGGCCGGGACTGACTCCTACGAGCAGTACTTC	CSARAAGTDSYEQYF
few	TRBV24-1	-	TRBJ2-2	TGTGCCACCAGATCTAGGGGAGCGACCGGGGAGCTGTTTTTT	CATRSRGATGELFF
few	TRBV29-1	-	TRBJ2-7	TGCAGCGCGGGGGACAGCTCCTACGAGCAGTACTTC	CSAGDSSYEQYF
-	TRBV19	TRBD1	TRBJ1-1	TGTGCCAGTAGTATTAGGACAGGCCTCGGCACTGAAGCTTTCTTT	CASSIRTGLGTEAFF
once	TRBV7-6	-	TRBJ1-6	TGTGCCAGCAGCCAAACGGTTGACTCACCCCTCCACTTT	CASSQTVDSPLHF
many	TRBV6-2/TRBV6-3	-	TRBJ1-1	TGTGCCAGCAGTTACTCGATGGGGACAAAACCGAACACTGAAGCTTTCTTT	CASSYSMGTKPNTEAFF
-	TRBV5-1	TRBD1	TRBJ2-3	TGCGCCAGCACCGGGCAGGGACAGAAGACAGATACGCAGTATTTT	CASTGQGQKTDTQYF
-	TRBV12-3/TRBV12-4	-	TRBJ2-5	TGTGCCAGCAGTTTAATGGCGGAATTGCAAGAGACCCAGTACTTC	CASSLMAELQETQYF
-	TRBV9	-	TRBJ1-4	TGTGCCAGCAGCGTAGGGGGGACGGCAACTAATGAAAAACTGTTTTTT	CASSVGGTATNEKLFF
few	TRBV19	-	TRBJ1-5	TGTGCCAGTATAAATTGGAATAGCAATCAGCCCCAGCATTTT	CASINWNSNQPQHF
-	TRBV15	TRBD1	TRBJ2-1	TGTGCCACCAGCAGCTACGGGACAGGGGGTTTGGATGAGCAGTTCTTC	CATSSYGTGGLDEQFF
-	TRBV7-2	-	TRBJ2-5	TGTGCCAGCAGCTTAGCGCGGTCGGGGGGCCGTGACCAAGAGACCCAGTACTTC	CASSLARSGGRDQETQYF
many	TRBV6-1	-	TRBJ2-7	TGTGCCAGCAGTGAAGCGGGGGCAGGTTACGAGCAGTACTTC	CASSEAGAGYEQYF
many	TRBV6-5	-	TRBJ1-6	TGTGCCAGCAGTTACGATACAGAGTATAATTCACCCCTCCACTTT	CASSYDTEYNSPLHF
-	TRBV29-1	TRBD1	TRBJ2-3	TGCAGCGTCGCAGGGGGCGCGACAGATACGCAGTATTTT	CSVAGGATDTQYF
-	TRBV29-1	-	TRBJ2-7	TGCAGCGTTATGGGGGTAGCGTCCTACGAGCAGTACTTC	CSVMGVASYEQYF
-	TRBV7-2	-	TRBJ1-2	TGTGCCAGCAGCCCCCAGGGAAGCTATGGCTACACCTTC	CASSPQGSYGYTF
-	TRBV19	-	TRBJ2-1	TGTGCCAGTAGTACGTCCGGGACCAGATATAAGCAGTTCTTC	CASSTSGTRYKQFF
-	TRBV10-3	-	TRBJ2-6	TGTGCCATCGGTGAGTCCCCAGGTGGCACTGGGGCCAACGTCCTGACTTTC	CAIGESPGGTGANVLTF
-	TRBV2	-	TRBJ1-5	TGTGCCAGCAGTTACGGTTCAGGGAATCAGCCCCAGCATTTT	CASSYGSGNQPQHF
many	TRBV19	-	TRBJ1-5	TGTGCCAGTAGTATTCCTCGGCTCCCCTATAGCAATCAGCCCCAGCATTTT	CASSIPRLPYSNQPQHF
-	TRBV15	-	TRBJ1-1	TGTGCCACCAGCAGAGGGGCTGAAGCTTTCTTT	CATSRGAEAFF
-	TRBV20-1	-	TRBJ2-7	TGCAGTGCTAGAGATCTCGGGGGATCCTACGAGCAGTACTTC	CSARDLGGSYEQYF